Below, one T cell receptor (beta chain) is given with its context. This CDR3 is 15 amino acids long. Germline V gives CDR1 LGHNA, CDR2 YSLEER. V lost 2 bases and J 7 bases, leaving 14 bases between the germline ends. This record belongs to a study of control samples from healthy donors and cancer patients. This table comes from immunoSEQ multiplex PCR, and its TCRdb copy is limited to in-frame clones, with some not included. Of about 180,000 clones listed, 90% were seen once; the top ten hold about 1.4%. The sequenced material came from blood. J is TRBJ2-2 and V is TRBV4-3; possible D gene TRBD2, 6 bases. This clonotype originated in a woman between 45 and 60 years old in good health. CDR3 nucleotide sequence: TGCGCCAGCAGCCAAACCGGGACTCGGAGCGGGGAGCTGTTTTTT. It encodes CASSQTGTRSGELFF.